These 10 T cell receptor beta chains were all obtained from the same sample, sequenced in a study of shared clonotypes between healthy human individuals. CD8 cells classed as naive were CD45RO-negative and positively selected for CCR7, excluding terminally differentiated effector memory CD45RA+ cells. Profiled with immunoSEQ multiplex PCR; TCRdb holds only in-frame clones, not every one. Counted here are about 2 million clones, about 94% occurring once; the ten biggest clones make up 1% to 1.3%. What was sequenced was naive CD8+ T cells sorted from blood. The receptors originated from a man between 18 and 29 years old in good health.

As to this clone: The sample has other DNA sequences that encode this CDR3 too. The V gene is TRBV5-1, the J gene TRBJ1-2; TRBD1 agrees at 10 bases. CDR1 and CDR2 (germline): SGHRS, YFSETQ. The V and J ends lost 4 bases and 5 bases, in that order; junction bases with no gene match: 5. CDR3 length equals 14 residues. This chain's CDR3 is CASSLGQGEYGYTF. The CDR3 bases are TGCGCCAGCAGCCTAGGACAGGGGGAGTATGGCTACACCTTC.

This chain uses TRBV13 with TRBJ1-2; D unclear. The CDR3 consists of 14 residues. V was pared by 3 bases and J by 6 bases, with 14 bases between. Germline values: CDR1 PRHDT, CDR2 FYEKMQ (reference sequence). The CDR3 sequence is CASSLSGNLDGYTF. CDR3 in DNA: TGTGCCAGCAGCTTGAGTGGAAATTTGGATGGCTACACCTTC.

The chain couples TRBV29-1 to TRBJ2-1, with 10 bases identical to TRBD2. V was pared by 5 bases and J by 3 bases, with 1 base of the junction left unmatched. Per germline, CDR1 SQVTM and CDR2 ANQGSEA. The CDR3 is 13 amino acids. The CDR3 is CSVSGGDYNEQFF. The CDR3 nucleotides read TGCAGCGTTAGCGGGGGGGACTACAATGAGCAGTTCTTC.

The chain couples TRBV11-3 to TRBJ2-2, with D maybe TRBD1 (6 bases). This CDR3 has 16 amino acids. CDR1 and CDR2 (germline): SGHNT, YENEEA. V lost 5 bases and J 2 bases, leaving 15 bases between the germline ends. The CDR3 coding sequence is TGTGCCAGCAGCCCCTGGGCAGGGGAAAACACCGGGGAGCTGTTTTTT. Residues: CASSPWAGENTGELFF. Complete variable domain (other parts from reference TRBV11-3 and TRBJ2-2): EAGVVQSPRYKIIEKKQPVAFWCNPISGHNTLYWYLQNLGQGPELLIRYENEEAVDDSQLPKDRFSAERLKGVDSTLKIQPAELGDSAVYLCASSPWAGENTGELFFGEGSRLTVL.

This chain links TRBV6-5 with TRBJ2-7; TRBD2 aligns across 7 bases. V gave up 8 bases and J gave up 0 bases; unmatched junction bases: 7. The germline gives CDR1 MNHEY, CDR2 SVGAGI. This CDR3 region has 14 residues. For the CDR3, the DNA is TGTGCCAGCGGGGCGGGGGAAAGCTCCTACGAGCAGTACTTC. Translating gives CASGAGESSYEQYF.

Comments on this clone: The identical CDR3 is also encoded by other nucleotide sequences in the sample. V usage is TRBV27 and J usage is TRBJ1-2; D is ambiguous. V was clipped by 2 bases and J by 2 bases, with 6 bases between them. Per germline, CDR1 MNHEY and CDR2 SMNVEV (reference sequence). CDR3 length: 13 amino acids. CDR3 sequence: CASSLNNNYGYTF. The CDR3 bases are TGTGCCAGCAGTTTAAATAACAACTATGGCTACACCTTC.

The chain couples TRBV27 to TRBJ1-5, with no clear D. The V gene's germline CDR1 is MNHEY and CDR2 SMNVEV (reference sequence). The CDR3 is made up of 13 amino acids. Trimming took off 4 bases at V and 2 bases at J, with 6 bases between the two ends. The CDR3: CASSSFGNQPQHF. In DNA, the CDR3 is TGTGCCAGCAGTTCTTTTGGCAATCAGCCCCAGCATTTT.

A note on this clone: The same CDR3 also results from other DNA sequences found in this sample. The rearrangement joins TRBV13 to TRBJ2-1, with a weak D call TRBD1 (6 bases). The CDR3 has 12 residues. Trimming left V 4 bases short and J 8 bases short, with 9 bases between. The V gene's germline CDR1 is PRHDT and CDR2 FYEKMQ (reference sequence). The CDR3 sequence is CASSSYRDEQFF. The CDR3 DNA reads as TGTGCCAGCAGCTCCTACAGGGATGAGCAGTTCTTC. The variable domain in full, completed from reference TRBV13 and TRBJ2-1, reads AAGVIQSPRHLIKEKRETATLKCYPIPRHDTVYWYQQGPGQDPQFLISFYEKMQSDKGSIPDRFSAQQFSDYHSELNMSSLELGDSALYFCASSSYRDEQFFGPGTRLTVL.

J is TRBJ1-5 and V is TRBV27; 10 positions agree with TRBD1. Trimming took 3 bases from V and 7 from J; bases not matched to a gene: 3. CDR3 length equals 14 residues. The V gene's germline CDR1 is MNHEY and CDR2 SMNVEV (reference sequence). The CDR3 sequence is CASSLWTGGQPQHF. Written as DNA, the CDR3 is TGTGCCAGCAGTTTGTGGACAGGGGGACAGCCCCAGCATTTT.

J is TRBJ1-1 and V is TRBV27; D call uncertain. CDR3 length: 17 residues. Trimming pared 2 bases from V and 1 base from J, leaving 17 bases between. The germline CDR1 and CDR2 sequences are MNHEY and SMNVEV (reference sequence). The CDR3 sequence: CASSLEDPDGENTEAFF. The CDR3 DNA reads TGTGCCAGCAGTTTAGAGGACCCGGACGGAGAGAACACTGAAGCTTTCTTT.